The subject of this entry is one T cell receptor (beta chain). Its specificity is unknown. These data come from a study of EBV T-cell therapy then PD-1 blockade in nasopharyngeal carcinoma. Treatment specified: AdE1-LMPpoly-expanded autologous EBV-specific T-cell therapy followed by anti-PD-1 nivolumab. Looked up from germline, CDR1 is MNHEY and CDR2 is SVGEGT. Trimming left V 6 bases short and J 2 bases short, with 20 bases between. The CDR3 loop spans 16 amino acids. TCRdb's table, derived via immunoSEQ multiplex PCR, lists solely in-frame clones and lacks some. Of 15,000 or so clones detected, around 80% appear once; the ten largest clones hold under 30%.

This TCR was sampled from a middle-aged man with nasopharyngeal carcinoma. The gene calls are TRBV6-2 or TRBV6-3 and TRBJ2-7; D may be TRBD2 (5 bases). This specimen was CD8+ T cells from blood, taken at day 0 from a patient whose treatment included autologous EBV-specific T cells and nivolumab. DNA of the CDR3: TGTGCCAGCAGCAGCCCGGAGGTACTCACAGCCTACGAGCAGTACTTC. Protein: CASSSPEVLTAYEQYF.